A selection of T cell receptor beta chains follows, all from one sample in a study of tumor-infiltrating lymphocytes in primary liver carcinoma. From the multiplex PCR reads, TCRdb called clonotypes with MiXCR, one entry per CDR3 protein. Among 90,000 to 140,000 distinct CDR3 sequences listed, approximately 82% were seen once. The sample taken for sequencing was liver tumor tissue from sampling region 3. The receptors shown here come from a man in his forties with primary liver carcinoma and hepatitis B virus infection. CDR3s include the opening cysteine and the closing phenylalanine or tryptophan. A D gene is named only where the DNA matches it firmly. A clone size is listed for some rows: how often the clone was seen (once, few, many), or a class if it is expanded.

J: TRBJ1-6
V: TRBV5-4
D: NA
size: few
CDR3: CVSSLDTVTLHF
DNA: TGTGTCAGCAGTCTCGACACCGTCACCCTCCACTTT

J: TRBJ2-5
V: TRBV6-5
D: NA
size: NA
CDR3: CVSSPDWETQYF
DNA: TGTGTCAGCAGTCCCGATTGGGAGACCCAGTACTTC

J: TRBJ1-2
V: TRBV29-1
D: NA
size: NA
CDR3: CIVGEGEGYTF
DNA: TGCATCGTCGGCGAGGGGGAAGGCTACACATTC

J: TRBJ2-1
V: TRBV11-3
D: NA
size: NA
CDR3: CASSLGVNNEQFF
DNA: TGTGCCAGCAGCTTAGGGGTCAACAATGAGCAGTTCTTC

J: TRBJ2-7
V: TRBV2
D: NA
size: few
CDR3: CASSGQSYEQYF
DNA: TGTGCCAGCAGTGGACAGTCCTACGAGCAGTACTTC

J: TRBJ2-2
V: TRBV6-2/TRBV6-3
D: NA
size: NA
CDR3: CASSDIGIRVANTGELLF
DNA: TGTGCCAGCAGCGACATAGGGATTCGAGTAGCCAACACCGGGGAGCTGCTTTTT

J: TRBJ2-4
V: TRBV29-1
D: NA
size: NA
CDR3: CSVLVIGTKNIQDF
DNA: TGCAGCGTCCTCGTTATTGGGACCAAAAACATTCAGGACTTC

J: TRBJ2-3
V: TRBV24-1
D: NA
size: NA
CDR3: CATSDISGSPDAQYF
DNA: TGTGCTACCAGTGACATTAGTGGGAGCCCAGATGCGCAGTATTTT

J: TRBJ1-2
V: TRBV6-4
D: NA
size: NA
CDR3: CASSPKLGTNYGYTF
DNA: TGTGCCAGCAGTCCCAAGTTGGGGACTAATTATGGCTACACCTTC

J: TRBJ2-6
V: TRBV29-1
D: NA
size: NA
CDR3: CNVSRGEPSGANVLTF
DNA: TGCAACGTTAGTAGAGGGGAACCCTCTGGGGCCAACGTCCTGACTTTC

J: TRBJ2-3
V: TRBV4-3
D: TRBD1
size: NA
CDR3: CASSRLQGESDTQYF
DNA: TGCGCCAGCAGCCGCCTACAGGGGGAGTCGGATACGCAGTATTTT

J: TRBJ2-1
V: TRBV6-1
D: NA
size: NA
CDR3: CATSAGPAYDEQFF
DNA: TGTGCCACCTCGGCGGGGCCGGCATACGATGAGCAGTTCTTC

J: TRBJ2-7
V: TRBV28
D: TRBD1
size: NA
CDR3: CASTIFGTGPTEQYF
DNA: TGTGCCAGTACCATTTTCGGGACAGGGCCTACGGAGCAGTACTTC

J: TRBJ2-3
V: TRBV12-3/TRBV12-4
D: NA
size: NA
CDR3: CANSLDSGSGRAQYF
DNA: TGTGCCAACAGTTTAGATTCCGGCAGCGGGCGCGCGCAATATTTT